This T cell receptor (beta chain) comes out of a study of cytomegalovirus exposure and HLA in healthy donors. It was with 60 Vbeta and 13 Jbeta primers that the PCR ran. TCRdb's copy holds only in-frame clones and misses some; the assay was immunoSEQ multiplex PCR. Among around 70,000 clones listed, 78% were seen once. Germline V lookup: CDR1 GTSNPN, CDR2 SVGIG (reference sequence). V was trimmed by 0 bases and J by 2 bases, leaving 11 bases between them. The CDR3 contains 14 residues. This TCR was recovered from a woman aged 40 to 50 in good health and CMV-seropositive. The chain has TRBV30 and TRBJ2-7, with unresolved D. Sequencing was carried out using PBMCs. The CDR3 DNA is TGTGCCTGGAGTGTACTCCCTCCACCCTACGAGCAGTACTTC. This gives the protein CAWSVLPPPYEQYF.